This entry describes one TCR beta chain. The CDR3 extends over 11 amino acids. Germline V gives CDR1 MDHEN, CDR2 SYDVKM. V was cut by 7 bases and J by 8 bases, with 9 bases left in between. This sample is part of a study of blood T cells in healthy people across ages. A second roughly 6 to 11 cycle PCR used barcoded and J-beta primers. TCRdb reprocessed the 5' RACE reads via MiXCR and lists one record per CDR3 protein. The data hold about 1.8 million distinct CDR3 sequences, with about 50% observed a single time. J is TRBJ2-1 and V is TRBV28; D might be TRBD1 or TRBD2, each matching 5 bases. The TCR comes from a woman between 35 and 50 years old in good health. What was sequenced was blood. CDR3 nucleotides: TGTGCCAGCAATGGGGGTTATGAGCAGTTCTTC. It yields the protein CASNGGYEQFF.